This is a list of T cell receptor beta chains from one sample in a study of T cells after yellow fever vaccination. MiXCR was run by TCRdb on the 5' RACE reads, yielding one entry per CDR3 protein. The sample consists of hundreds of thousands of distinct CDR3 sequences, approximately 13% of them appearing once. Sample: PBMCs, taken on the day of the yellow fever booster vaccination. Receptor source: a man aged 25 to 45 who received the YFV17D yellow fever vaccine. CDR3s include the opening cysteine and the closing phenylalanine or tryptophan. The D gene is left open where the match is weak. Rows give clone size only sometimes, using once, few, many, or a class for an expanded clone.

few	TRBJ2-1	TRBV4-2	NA	CASSQEAASSYNEQFF	TGTGCCAGCAGCCAAGAGGCGGCAAGCTCCTACAATGAGCAGTTCTTC
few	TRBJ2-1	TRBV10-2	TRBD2	CASSETSGLGEQFF	TGCGCCAGCAGTGAGACTAGCGGATTGGGTGAGCAGTTCTTC
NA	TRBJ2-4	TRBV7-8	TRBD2	CASSPSVEREGNIQYF	TGTGCCAGCAGCCCCTCCGTTGAGCGGGAGGGAAACATTCAGTACTTC
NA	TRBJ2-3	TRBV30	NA	CAWSVPGSTSTDTQYF	TGTGCCTGGAGTGTACCTGGGTCTACTAGCACAGATACGCAGTATTTT
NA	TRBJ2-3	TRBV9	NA	CASSGRRERADTQYF	TGTGCCAGCAGTGGAAGGAGGGAGAGGGCAGATACGCAGTATTTT
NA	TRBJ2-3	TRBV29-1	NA	CSVNKGPTDTQYF	TGCAGCGTTAATAAGGGCCCCACAGATACGCAGTATTTT
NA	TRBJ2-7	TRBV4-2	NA	CASSPTGQLLEQYF	TGTGCCAGCAGCCCCACGGGGCAGCTCCTTGAGCAGTACTTC
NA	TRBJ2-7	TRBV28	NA	CASSFWTETYEQYF	TGTGCCAGCAGTTTTTGGACAGAGACCTACGAGCAGTACTTC
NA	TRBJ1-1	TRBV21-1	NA	CATPRLRTGGAFF	TGTGCCACCCCGAGACTGAGGACAGGGGGAGCTTTCTTT
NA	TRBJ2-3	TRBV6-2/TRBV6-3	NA	CASKSQPYTQYF	TGTGCCAGCAAATCCCAACCTTATACGCAGTATTTT
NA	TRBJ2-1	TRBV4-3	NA	CASSLNYLSSYNEQFF	TGCGCCAGCAGCTTGAACTATCTGAGCTCCTACAATGAGCAGTTCTTC
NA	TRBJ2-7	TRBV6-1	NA	CASNRGVGYEQYF	TGTGCCAGCAATAGGGGGGTTGGTTACGAGCAGTACTTC
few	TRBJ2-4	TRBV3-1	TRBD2	CASSWATSGNTAKNIQYF	TGTGCCAGCAGCTGGGCAACTAGCGGGAATACCGCCAAAAACATTCAGTACTTC
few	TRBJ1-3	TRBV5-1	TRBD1	CASSLTGEDTIYF	TGCGCCAGCAGCTTGACAGGGGAAGACACCATATATTTT
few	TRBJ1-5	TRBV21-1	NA	CASSTYSGGERQPQHF	TGTGCCAGCAGCACTTACTCGGGAGGTGAGAGGCAGCCCCAGCATTTT
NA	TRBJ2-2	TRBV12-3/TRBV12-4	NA	CASSLHRAGELFF	TGTGCCAGCAGTTTACACAGGGCCGGGGAGCTGTTTTTT
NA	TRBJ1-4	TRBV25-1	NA	CASSEVTVEKLFF	TGTGCCAGCAGTGAAGTCACGGTTGAAAAACTGTTTTTT
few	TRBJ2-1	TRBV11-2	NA	CASSLEFELAGYNEQFF	TGTGCCAGCAGCTTAGAATTCGAACTAGCAGGATACAATGAGCAGTTCTTC
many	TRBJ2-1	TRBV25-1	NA	CAAGWEESHNEQFF	TGTGCCGCCGGGTGGGAAGAGTCCCACAATGAGCAGTTCTTC
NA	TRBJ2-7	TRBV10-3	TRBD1	CAISGTGDSYEQYF	TGTGCCATCAGTGGGACAGGGGACTCCTACGAGCAGTACTTC
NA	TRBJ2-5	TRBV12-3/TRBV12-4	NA	CASSLGGLWRETQYF	TGTGCCAGCAGTTTAGGGGGTTTGTGGAGAGAGACCCAGTACTTC
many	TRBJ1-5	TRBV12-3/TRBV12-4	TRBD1	CASTPGGGQPQHF	TGTGCCAGCACACCAGGGGGTGGACAGCCCCAGCATTTT
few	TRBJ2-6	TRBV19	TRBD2	CASSIDPPRDGRAAGANVLTF	TGTGCCAGTAGTATAGATCCGCCCAGGGACGGGAGGGCCGCTGGGGCCAACGTCCTGACTTTC
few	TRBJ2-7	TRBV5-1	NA	CASSLGSTYVQYF	TGCGCCAGCAGCTTGGGGTCAACGTACGTGCAGTACTTC
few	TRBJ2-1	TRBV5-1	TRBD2	CASTFMAGGTGEQFF	TGCGCCAGCACGTTCATGGCGGGAGGAACGGGTGAGCAGTTCTTC
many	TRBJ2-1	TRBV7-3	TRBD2	CASSQGLAVGEQFF	TGTGCCAGCAGCCAAGGACTAGCAGTTGGTGAGCAGTTCTTC
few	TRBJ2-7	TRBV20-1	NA	CSARGGFYEQYF	TGCAGTGCTAGAGGGGGCTTCTACGAGCAGTACTTC
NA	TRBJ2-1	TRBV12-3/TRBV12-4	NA	CASSLRLYNEQFF	TGTGCCAGCAGTTTAAGACTTTACAATGAGCAGTTCTTC
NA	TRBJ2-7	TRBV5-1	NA	CASSSAGSAYEQYF	TGCGCCAGCAGTTCGGCAGGGAGCGCCTACGAGCAGTACTTC
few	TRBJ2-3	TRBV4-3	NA	CASSQDIPGVTQYF	TGCGCCAGCAGCCAAGATATTCCGGGAGTGACCCAGTATTTT
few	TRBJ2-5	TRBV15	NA	CATSSGLFSGTQYF	TGTGCCACCAGCAGTGGCCTCTTCTCTGGGACCCAGTACTTC
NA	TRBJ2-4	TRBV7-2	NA	CASSSTGGNIQYF	TGTGCCAGCAGCTCCACCGGAGGGAACATTCAGTACTTC
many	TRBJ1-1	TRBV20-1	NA	CSARQDGNTEAFF	TGCAGTGCTAGACAAGACGGGAACACTGAAGCTTTCTTT
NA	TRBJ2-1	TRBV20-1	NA	CSASRVGTPANEQFF	TGCAGTGCTAGCAGGGTAGGGACTCCCGCCAATGAGCAGTTCTTC
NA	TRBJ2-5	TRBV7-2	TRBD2	CASRASGTTGETQYF	TGTGCCAGCAGGGCCAGCGGGACTACAGGAGAGACCCAGTACTTC
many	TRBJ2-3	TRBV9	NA	CASSVGLRPKADTQYF	TGTGCCAGCAGCGTAGGTTTGCGGCCCAAGGCAGATACGCAGTATTTT
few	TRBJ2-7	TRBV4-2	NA	CASSQGGSGDYEQYF	TGTGCCAGCAGCCAAGGTGGTAGCGGAGACTACGAGCAGTACTTC
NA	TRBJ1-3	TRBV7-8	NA	CASSPGQSSGNTIYF	TGTGCCAGCAGCCCCGGACAGAGCTCTGGAAACACCATATATTTT
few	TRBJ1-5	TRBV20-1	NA	CSARLGQNSNQPQHF	TGCAGTGCTAGACTGGGGCAGAATAGCAATCAGCCCCAGCATTTT
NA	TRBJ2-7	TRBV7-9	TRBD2	CASSLDGRGAGEQYF	TGTGCCAGCAGCTTAGACGGGAGGGGTGCGGGGGAGCAGTACTTC
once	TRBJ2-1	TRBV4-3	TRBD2	CASSQDPSGGYNEQFF	TGCGCCAGCAGCCAAGACCCTAGCGGGGGTTACAATGAGCAGTTCTTC
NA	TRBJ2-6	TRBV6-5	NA	CASSYFRGANVLTF	TGTGCCAGCAGTTATTTTCGTGGGGCCAACGTCCTGACTTTC
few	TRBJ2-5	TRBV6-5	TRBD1	CASSSWGTGQETQYF	TGTGCCAGCAGTTCCTGGGGGACAGGTCAAGAGACCCAGTACTTC
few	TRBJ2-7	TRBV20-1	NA	CSASGGDEQYF	TGCAGTGCCAGCGGAGGAGACGAGCAGTACTTC
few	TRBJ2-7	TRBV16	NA	CASSLLAVDEQYF	TGTGCCAGCAGCCTACTGGCGGTGGACGAGCAGTACTTC
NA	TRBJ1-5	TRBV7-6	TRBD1	CASSLAIGQGGQPQHF	TGTGCCAGCAGCTTAGCGATCGGACAGGGCGGTCAGCCCCAGCATTTT